The 32 T cell receptor beta chains below all came from one sample that was sequenced in a study of shared clonotypes between healthy human individuals. Measured with immunoSEQ multiplex PCR; TCRdb has only the in-frame clones, and not every one. The profile shows around 2,000,000 clones, over 85% of them singletons. CD8 cells classed as naive were CD45RO-negative and positively selected for CCR7, excluding terminally differentiated effector memory CD45RA+ cells. The sequenced material came from naive CD8+ T cells sorted from blood. The receptors here all came from a man aged 18 to 29 in good health.

The CDR3 loop is CASTAPRDTEAFF. The DNA for the CDR3 is TGTGCCAGCACCGCCCCCCGGGACACTGAAGCTTTCTTT. The chain couples TRBV7-9 to TRBJ1-1, with unresolved D. The V and J ends lost 7 bases and 3 bases respectively, with 12 bases between them. The CDR3 length is 13 residues. From germline, CDR1 is SEHNR and CDR2 FQNEAQ (reference sequence).

The chain employs TRBV6-6 and TRBJ2-7; D gene ambiguous. Trimming shortened V by 4 bases and J by 4 bases, and 11 bases separated the two germline ends. The CDR3 runs to 13 residues. CDR1 MNHNY and CDR2 SVGAGI come from the germline V gene (reference sequence). CDR3 bases: TGTGCCAGCAGTTCCCGCAAAGGATACGAGCAGTACTTC. It specifies CASSSRKGYEQYF.

The rearrangement joins TRBV19 to TRBJ2-5; perhaps TRBD1 as D (5 bases). The V gene lost 5 bases and the J gene lost 0 bases, with 16 bases spanning the gap. Germline V CDR1 and CDR2: LNHDA, SQIVND (reference sequence). There are 16 residues in the CDR3. The CDR3 coding sequence is TGTGCCAGTAGTTTCCGACAGACACTGTACCAAGAGACCCAGTACTTC. Its translation is CASSFRQTLYQETQYF.

The CDR3 DNA is TGTGCCAGCAGTCTACCCCGGGACAATCCACAAGAGACCCAGTACTTC. Its translation: CASSLPRDNPQETQYF. The genes are TRBV28 and TRBJ2-5; a possible D gene is TRBD1 (6 bases). V was pared by 5 bases and J by 2 bases, with 18 bases between. This CDR3 spans 16 amino acids. In germline, CDR1 is MDHEN, CDR2 SYDVKM.

The chain has TRBV4-1 and TRBJ2-7, with TRBD1 identical over 11 bases. V trimming: 0 bases; J trimming: 6 bases; junction bases outside the gene matches: 7. The CDR3 runs to 16 residues. Germline V gene lookup returns CDR1 MGHRA and CDR2 YSYEKL. The chain's CDR3 is CASSQDGGTGGSEQYF. The CDR3 nucleotides read TGCGCCAGCAGCCAAGATGGCGGGACAGGGGGTTCCGAGCAGTACTTC.

This chain connects TRBV9 to TRBJ2-1; no firm D call. Trimming stripped 4 bases from V and 10 bases from J, with 15 bases between. This CDR3 has 13 amino acids. Germline values: CDR1 SGDLS, CDR2 YYNGEE. The CDR3 sequence is CASSPRTRLEQFF. For the CDR3, the DNA is TGTGCCAGCAGCCCGAGAACCCGGTTGGAGCAGTTCTTC.

The chain employs TRBV9 and TRBJ2-3; unclear D gene. V was pared by 5 bases and J by 6 bases, with 13 bases between. The V gene's germline CDR1 is SGDLS and CDR2 YYNGEE. This CDR3 spans 13 amino acids. As DNA, the CDR3 is TGTGCCAGCAGTCCCATGACTGACGATACGCAGTATTTT. Translated, it gives CASSPMTDDTQYF.

The rearrangement links TRBV5-4 to TRBJ2-3, with D perhaps TRBD1 or TRBD2 (5 bases each). Looked up from germline, CDR1 is SGHNT and CDR2 is YYREEE (reference sequence). The CDR3 covers 17 residues. Trimming left V 0 bases short and J 5 bases short, with 19 bases between. The CDR3 DNA is TGTGCCAGCAGCTTGGCCGGGGCGAGTTCCCTTGAAGATACGCAGTATTTT. Protein: CASSLAGASSLEDTQYF.

In its sample, this clone was seen a few times. Within the sample, other DNA sequences also encode this same CDR3. This sequence joins TRBV30 and TRBJ2-1; D is unresolved. The CDR3 runs 13 residues. Deletions cut 5 bases from V and 5 bases from J, with 13 bases between. Germline V CDR1 and CDR2: GTSNPN, SVGIG (reference sequence). Here the CDR3 reads CAWALDWNNEQFF. In nucleotides, the CDR3 is TGTGCCTGGGCCCTAGACTGGAACAATGAGCAGTTCTTC.

The chain recombines TRBV10-1 with TRBJ2-7, with D perhaps matching TRBD1 (6 bases). This CDR3 has 14 amino acids. The V gene lost 3 bases and the J gene lost 5 bases, with 14 bases spanning the gap. The germline V gene encodes CDR1 WNHNN and CDR2 SYGVQD (reference sequence). DNA for the CDR3: TGCGCCAGCAGTGACCCAGGGGATCACAACGAGCAGTACTTC. Translating gives CASSDPGDHNEQYF.

This rearrangement joins TRBV6-6 to TRBJ1-2; D might be TRBD1 (5 bases). The CDR3 length is 12 residues. CDR1 and CDR2 (germline): MNHNY, SVGAGI (reference sequence). V lost 5 bases, J lost 6 bases, and 10 bases lay in between. In nucleotides, the CDR3 is TGTGCCAGCAGTCGCGCGGGGGATGGCTACACCTTC. Encoded protein: CASSRAGDGYTF.

The chain carries TRBV27 and TRBJ2-2, with a tentative D call TRBD2 (6 bases). This CDR3 has 13 residues. Per the germline V gene, CDR1 is MNHEY and CDR2 is SMNVEV (reference sequence). Between the trimmed V and J ends, which lost 2 bases and 6 bases, there was a span of 7 bases. CDR3 region: CASSLREAGELFF. The CDR3 nucleotides are TGTGCCAGCAGTTTAAGGGAGGCCGGGGAGCTGTTTTTT.

The chain couples TRBV4-2 to TRBJ1-1, with D perhaps TRBD1 (5 bases). CDR3 length: 13 residues. Germline V gene lookup returns CDR1 LGHNA and CDR2 YNFKEQ. V was clipped by 4 bases and J by 8 bases, with 14 bases between them. The CDR3 DNA sequence: TGTGCCAGCAGCCCCACCCAGGGCTTAGAAGCTTTCTTT. This codes for CASSPTQGLEAFF.

V gene TRBV30 combines with J gene TRBJ1-6; D ambiguous. The ends were cut back, 0 bases at V and 5 bases at J, with 11 bases in the middle. The CDR3 has 15 residues. Germline V CDR1 and CDR2: GTSNPN, SVGIG (reference sequence). As DNA, the CDR3 is TGTGCCTGGAGTGTAAGTCACAGCCATAATTCACCCCTCCACTTT. It yields the protein CAWSVSHSHNSPLHF.

The rearrangement uses TRBV6-5 and TRBJ2-1; D assignment may be TRBD1 or TRBD2 (5 bases each). The CDR3 runs to 13 residues. The V end lost 9 bases, the J end lost 9 bases, and 18 bases lay between the germline ends. Germline V gene lookup returns CDR1 MNHEY and CDR2 SVGAGI. CDR3 in amino acids: CASRSTHGGEQFF. CDR3 sequence (DNA): TGTGCCAGTAGGAGTACCCATGGGGGTGAGCAGTTCTTC.

The chain joins TRBV7-9 to TRBJ1-6, with D possibly matching TRBD1 (5 bases). The CDR3 is 15 amino acids. Per germline, CDR1 SEHNR and CDR2 FQNEAQ (reference sequence). Trimming cost V 2 bases and J 9 bases, with 14 bases left between them. CDR3 sequence reads: CASSLSQGGGSPLHF. For the CDR3, the DNA is TGTGCCAGCAGCTTATCCCAGGGTGGTGGTTCACCCCTCCACTTT.

The rearrangement uses TRBV4-3 and TRBJ2-1; D perhaps matches TRBD2 (5 bases). Trimming took 0 bases from V and 4 from J, leaving 10 bases between them. The CDR3 is made up of 15 amino acids. Germline CDR1 reads LGHNA; CDR2 reads YSLEER. CDR3 bases: TGCGCCAGCAGCCAAGATATCGGGATGTACAATGAGCAGTTCTTC. Its translation: CASSQDIGMYNEQFF.

CDR3 protein: CASSFTAGLYNSPLHF. The DNA for the CDR3 is TGTGCCAGCAGCTTCACGGCGGGACTATATAATTCACCCCTCCACTTT. This chain links TRBV5-4 with TRBJ1-6, with D perhaps matching TRBD1 (5 bases). The germline CDR1 and CDR2 sequences are SGHNT and YYREEE (reference sequence). V gave up 2 bases and J gave up 4 bases, with 13 bases separating them. The CDR3 is 16 amino acids.

The rearrangement uses TRBV27 and TRBJ2-4, with a possible D match to TRBD2 (6 bases). In germline, CDR1 is MNHEY, CDR2 SMNVEV (reference sequence). The CDR3 has 12 amino acids. The germline V and J ends were trimmed by 2 bases and 7 bases, with 6 bases remaining between them. In DNA, the CDR3 is TGTGCCAGCAGTTTAGGGGGGAACATTCAGTACTTC. Protein sequence: CASSLGGNIQYF.

The chain links TRBV4-1 to TRBJ1-6; 7 bases align to TRBD1. J gave up 1 base and V 4 bases, and 16 bases lay outside the gene matches. The germline gives CDR1 MGHRA, CDR2 YSYEKL. This CDR3 has 20 residues. CDR3 region: CASSPPPREGARSYNSPLHF. The DNA for the CDR3 is TGCGCCAGCAGCCCCCCTCCCCGGGAGGGGGCTAGGTCCTATAATTCACCCCTCCACTTT.

The chain combines TRBV29-1 with TRBJ1-1, with D possibly TRBD1 on 5 matching bases. CDR1 and CDR2 (germline): SQVTM, ANQGSEA. The CDR3 has 14 amino acids. Deletions cut 5 bases from V and 0 bases from J, with 13 bases between. The CDR3 nucleotides are TGCAGCGTTTCCCTCGACAGCCTGAACACTGAAGCTTTCTTT. Residues: CSVSLDSLNTEAFF.

Regarding this clone: Other DNA sequences from this sample encode an identical CDR3 as well. The CDR3 bases are TGTGCCAGCAGTTTTGGTAGGAACACTGAAGCTTTCTTT. Translated: CASSFGRNTEAFF. The rearrangement links TRBV28 to TRBJ1-1, with D hard to call. This CDR3 is built from 13 residues. Germline loops: CDR1 MDHEN, CDR2 SYDVKM. Trimming took 3 bases from V and 1 from J, leaving 6 bases between them.

The chain couples TRBV27 to TRBJ2-5, with TRBD1 matching over 9 bases. V lost 4 bases, J lost 2 bases, and 5 bases stayed unmatched. The CDR3 contains 15 residues. The germline V gene encodes CDR1 MNHEY and CDR2 SMNVEV (reference sequence). The CDR3 loop reads CASSYLDRGQETQYF. The CDR3 nucleotides are TGTGCCAGCAGTTATCTAGACAGGGGGCAAGAGACCCAGTACTTC.

CDR3 region: CASSELGEEETQYF. DNA for the CDR3: TGCGCCAGCAGTGAGTTAGGGGAAGAAGAGACCCAGTACTTC. The genes are TRBV10-1 and TRBJ2-5; D might be TRBD1 (5 bases). The CDR3 length is 14 residues. The germline V gene encodes CDR1 WNHNN and CDR2 SYGVQD (reference sequence). V was clipped by 1 base and J by 3 bases, with 9 bases between them.

Worth noting for this clone: Other DNA variants within this sample encode the same CDR3. The rearrangement links TRBV5-1 to TRBJ2-3; weak D call: TRBD2 (6 bases). Germline loops: CDR1 SGHRS, CDR2 YFSETQ. This CDR3 has 15 residues. The V gene lost 0 bases and the J gene lost 3 bases, with 11 bases spanning the gap. CDR3 nucleotides: TGCGCCAGCAGCTTGGAAGGAGGGCTAACAGATACGCAGTATTTT. Translating gives CASSLEGGLTDTQYF.

V is TRBV5-8 and J is TRBJ2-7; 7 bases match TRBD2. Germline CDR1 and CDR2: SGHTS and YDEGEE. The CDR3 spans 14 residues. With V trimmed by 6 bases and J by 7 bases, 13 bases remained unmatched. For the CDR3, the DNA is TGTGCCAGCACCGAGGTGGCGGGGGTCGAAGAGCAGTACTTC. Protein: CASTEVAGVEEQYF.

This clone was observed a handful of times. Distinct nucleotide sequences in the sample also encode this CDR3. The chain is built from TRBV29-1 and TRBJ1-1, with D unclear. Germline V gene lookup returns CDR1 SQVTM and CDR2 ANQGSEA. The CDR3 covers 10 residues. V lost 3 bases, J lost 3 bases, and 2 bases lay in between. The CDR3 spells CSVEDTEAFF. CDR3 sequence (DNA): TGCAGCGTTGAGGACACTGAAGCTTTCTTT. The complete variable domain, with remaining parts taken from reference TRBV29-1 and TRBJ1-1, reads SAVISQKPSRDICQRGTSLTIQCQVDSQVTMMFWYRQQPGQSLTLIATANQGSEATYESGFVIDKFPISRPNLTFSTLTVSNMSPEDSSIYLCSVEDTEAFFGQGTRLTVV.

The rearrangement links TRBV7-9 to TRBJ1-5, with D hard to call. The germline CDR1 and CDR2 sequences are SEHNR and FQNEAQ (reference sequence). V lost 4 bases and J lost 0, with 13 bases in between. The CDR3 spans 16 residues. CDR3 DNA sequence: TGTGCCAGCAGCTCATGGACGGAAAATAGCAATCAGCCCCAGCATTTT. This gives the protein CASSSWTENSNQPQHF.

The chain has TRBV15 and TRBJ2-1, with D hard to call. V gave up 5 bases and J gave up 1 base, with 3 bases separating them. The length of the CDR3 is 12 residues. CDR1 is LNHNV and CDR2 is YYDKDF in the germline V gene (reference sequence). The chain's CDR3 is CATSSSYNEQFF. CDR3 sequence (DNA): TGTGCCACCAGCTCGTCCTACAATGAGCAGTTCTTC. Full variable domain (remainder filled in from reference TRBV15 and TRBJ2-1): DAMVIQNPRYQVTQFGKPVTLSCSQTLNHNVMYWYQQKSSQAPKLLFHYYDKDFNNEADTPDNFQSRRPNTSFCFLDIRSPGLGDTAMYLCATSSSYNEQFFGPGTRLTVL.

This rearrangement joins TRBV10-1 to TRBJ2-7; TRBD1 might be the D (6 bases). From germline, CDR1 is WNHNN and CDR2 SYGVQD (reference sequence). Trimming removed 8 bases at V and 1 base at J, with 18 bases between. CDR3 length: 15 amino acids. This CDR3 reads CASSSDRQGSYEQYF. The CDR3 region has the DNA TGCGCCAGCTCCTCAGACAGGCAGGGGTCCTACGAGCAGTACTTC.

The genes are TRBV13 and TRBJ2-3; the match to TRBD2 covers 9 bases. The CDR3 consists of 15 residues. Germline V lookup: CDR1 PRHDT, CDR2 FYEKMQ (reference sequence). V dropped 5 bases and J dropped 4; count of bases not matched to a gene: 7. CDR3 sequence reads: CASSHTREGPDTQYF. CDR3 bases: TGTGCCAGCAGCCACACGCGGGAGGGGCCAGATACGCAGTATTTT.

The rearrangement joins TRBV7-9 to TRBJ2-5; 7 positions match TRBD1. Germline V gene lookup returns CDR1 SEHNR and CDR2 FQNEAQ (reference sequence). J gave up 5 bases and V 4 bases, and 7 bases lay outside the gene matches. The length of the CDR3 is 14 residues. CDR3 region: CASSSDRDRETQYF. The CDR3, as DNA: TGTGCCAGCAGCTCCGACAGGGATCGGGAGACCCAGTACTTC.